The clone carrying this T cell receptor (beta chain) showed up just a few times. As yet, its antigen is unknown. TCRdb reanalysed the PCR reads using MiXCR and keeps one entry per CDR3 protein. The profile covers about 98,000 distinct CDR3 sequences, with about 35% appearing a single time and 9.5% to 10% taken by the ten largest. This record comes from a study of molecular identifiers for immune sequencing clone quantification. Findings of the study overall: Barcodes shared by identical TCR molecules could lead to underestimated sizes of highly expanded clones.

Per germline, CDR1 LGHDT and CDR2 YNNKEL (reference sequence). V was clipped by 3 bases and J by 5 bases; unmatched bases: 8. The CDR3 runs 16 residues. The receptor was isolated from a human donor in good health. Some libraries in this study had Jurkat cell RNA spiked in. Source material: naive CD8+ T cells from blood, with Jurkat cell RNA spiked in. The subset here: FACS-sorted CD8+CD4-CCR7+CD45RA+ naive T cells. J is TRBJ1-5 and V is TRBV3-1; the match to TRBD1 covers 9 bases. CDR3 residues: CASSQTGTGRDQPQHF. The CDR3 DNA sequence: TGTGCCAGCAGCCAGACCGGGACAGGGCGGGATCAGCCCCAGCATTTT.